The 22 T cell receptor beta chains presented below share a single source sample, sequenced in a study of T-cell reconstitution after alpha-beta-depleted transplantation in children. TCRbeta library preparation incorporated unique molecular identifiers. MiXCR, run by TCRdb on the PCR reads, gives a single entry per CDR3 protein. The sample lists around 300,000 distinct CDR3 sequences; over 7.5% were seen once. Their specific antigens are unknown. Study-wide results and caveats: Hyperexpanded clones declined; after one year, newly produced T cells mostly supplied diversity.

The material sequenced was peripheral blood, taken 360 days after TCRalphabeta/CD19-depleted stem cell transplant. Every receptor here comes from a female patient aged 2-10 years who had a stem cell transplant for Fanconi anemia, so the T cells may come from the graft donor.

The V call is TRBV5-1, the J call TRBJ2-7, with TRBD1 matching 7 bases. Germline loops: CDR1 SGHRS, CDR2 YFSETQ. Trimming cost V 1 base and J 3 bases; bases outside gene matches: 10. This CDR3 spans 16 amino acids. The CDR3 bases are TGCGCCAGCAGCTTGAAAGGGACAGCAGTCCTCTACGAGCAGTACTTC. This codes for CASSLKGTAVLYEQYF. Variable domain in full (rest from reference TRBV5-1 and TRBJ2-7): KAGVTQTPRYLIKTRGQQVTLSCSPISGHRSVSWYQQTPGQGLQFLFEYFSETQRNKGNFPGRFSGRQFSNSRSEMNVSTLELGDSALYLCASSLKGTAVLYEQYFGPGTRLTVT.

This clonotype came up many times. This chain uses TRBV12-3 or TRBV12-4 with TRBJ1-1; 7 nucleotides match TRBD1. CDR3 length equals 15 residues. Losses at the gene ends were 4 bases for V and 9 bases for J; bases not matched to a gene: 14. The CDR3 sequence is CASSSISGTDLKAFF. The CDR3 region has the DNA TGTGCCAGCAGTTCAATCTCCGGGACAGACCTAAAAGCTTTCTTT.

There are many counts of this clonotype. V is TRBV12-3 or TRBV12-4 and J is TRBJ1-2, with TRBD1 matching over 7 bases. This CDR3 has 15 residues. Trimming took 6 bases from V and 3 from J; bases not matched to a gene: 10. The CDR3, as DNA: TGTGCCAGCAGGACCTTGACAGGGCTGGACTATGGCTACACCTTC. It is translated as CASRTLTGLDYGYTF.

Ten or more counts support this clonotype. The CDR3 is CASSPREAGSQPYEQYF. CDR3 DNA sequence: TGTGCCAGCAGCCCCCGGGAGGCGGGCAGCCAACCCTACGAGCAGTACTTC. The rearrangement uses TRBV4-2 and TRBJ2-7; 7 bases are shared with TRBD2. Germline V gene sequence: CDR1 LGHNA, CDR2 YNFKEQ. The junction had 14 bases not matched to a gene; V was cut back by 4 bases and J by 2 bases. The CDR3 loop spans 17 amino acids.

V usage is TRBV6-2 or TRBV6-3 and J usage is TRBJ2-5; 12 bases map to TRBD2. CDR1 is MNHEY and CDR2 is SVGEGT in the germline V gene. The CDR3 loop spans 18 amino acids. V shed 3 bases and J 3 bases; nucleotides not matched to a gene: 11. The CDR3 is CASSYTSGGPGVKETQYF. In DNA, the CDR3 is TGTGCCAGCAGTTATACTAGCGGGGGGCCGGGGGTAAAAGAGACCCAGTACTTC.

The chain joins TRBV18 to TRBJ2-1, with D possibly TRBD2 on 5 matching bases. CDR3 size: 14 residues. Germline V CDR1 and CDR2: KGHSH, LQKENI. Trimming cost V 4 bases and J 9 bases, with 16 bases left between them. Here the CDR3 reads CASSLGSGDGEQFF. The CDR3 DNA sequence: TGTGCCAGCTCACTAGGCAGCGGCGACGGTGAGCAGTTCTTC. The whole variable domain, filled in from reference TRBV18 and TRBJ2-1, reads NAGVMQNPRHLVRRRGQEARLRCSPMKGHSHVYWYRQLPEEGLKFMVYLQKENIIDESGMPKERFSAEFPKEGPSILRIQQVVRGDSAAYFCASSLGSGDGEQFFGPGTRLTVL.

Many counts were recorded for this clonotype. This rearrangement joins TRBV20-1 to TRBJ1-5; D is unclear. Trimming took 3 bases from V and 5 from J, leaving 11 bases between them. In germline, CDR1 is DFQATT, CDR2 SNEGSKA (reference sequence). This CDR3 is 13 amino acids long. The CDR3 DNA follows: TGCAGTGCTAGCGATTCGCAAGATCAGCCCCAGCATTTT. Translated: CSASDSQDQPQHF.

This clonotype was seen many times. The genes are TRBV16 and TRBJ2-7, with D unclear. This CDR3 has 13 residues. V lost 2 bases and J 7 bases, leaving 12 bases between the germline ends. Germline V gene sequence: CDR1 KGHSY, CDR2 FQNENV. The CDR3 DNA reads TGTGCCAGCAGCCAAAGCCGAGAAGGGGAGCAGTACTTC. This translates into CASSQSREGEQYF.

The V call is TRBV12-3 or TRBV12-4, the J call TRBJ2-7; D may be TRBD2 (6 bases). The length of the CDR3 is 13 residues. Here the CDR3 reads CTFSQGGADEQYF. CDR3 DNA sequence: TGTACCTTCAGTCAGGGAGGTGCCGACGAGCAGTACTTC.

The gene calls are TRBV20-1 and TRBJ2-7, with D unresolved. The germline CDR1 and CDR2 sequences are DFQATT and SNEGSKA (reference sequence). CDR3 length: 12 residues. V lost 6 bases and J 4 bases, leaving 13 bases between the germline ends. The DNA of the CDR3 is TGCAGTGCGCGGCATACGGATTACGAGCAGTACTTC. Translated: CSARHTDYEQYF.

The sample holds a few counts of this clonotype. This chain connects TRBV21-1 to TRBJ2-6; the DNA was not used to check the table's D call, TRBD1. TRBV21-1 is termed a pseudogene. The length of the CDR3 is 20 residues. In DNA form, the CDR3 reads TGTGCCAGCAGCAAAGAAAGGACAGGAACCCTAAGCTCTGGGGCCAACGTCCTGACTTTC. It specifies CASSKERTGTLSSGANVLTF.

The sample holds many counts of this clonotype. The J gene is TRBJ2-7, the V gene TRBV28; TRBD2 aligns across 7 bases. CDR3 size: 17 residues. Unmatched junction bases numbered 11, after V lost 1 base and J lost 2 bases. CDR1 and CDR2 (germline): MDHEN, SYDVKM. The CDR3 nucleotides are TGTGCCAGCAGTTTATTCCCCGAAGCGGGGCGAACCTACGAGCAGTACTTC. Its translation: CASSLFPEAGRTYEQYF.

This clonotype was counted ten times or more. This chain uses TRBV9 with TRBJ2-2; D gene uncertain. Germline assignment: CDR1 SGDLS and CDR2 YYNGEE. V was trimmed by 4 bases and J by 2 bases, leaving 15 bases between them. The CDR3 contains 16 residues. CDR3 nucleotide sequence: TGTGCCAGCAGCCTTGACGGTGGAGTAAACACCGGGGAGCTGTTTTTT. This sequence encodes CASSLDGGVNTGELFF. Variable domain in full (rest from reference TRBV9 and TRBJ2-2): DSGVTQTPKHLITATGQRVTLRCSPRSGDLSVYWYQQSLDQGLQFLIQYYNGEERAKGNILERFSAQQFPDLHSELNLSSLELGDSALYFCASSLDGGVNTGELFFGEGSRLTVL.

This clonotype has at least ten counts. CDR3 bases: TGCAGTGCTAGCGGGGGGGCCGGAGATACGCAGTATTTT. Amino acids: CSASGGAGDTQYF. V and J are TRBV20-1 and TRBJ2-3, with TRBD2 matching 8 bases. With 3 bases clipped from V and 5 bases from J, the junction kept 4 bases outside the gene matches. The germline CDR1 and CDR2 sequences are DFQATT and SNEGSKA (reference sequence). The CDR3 is made up of 13 amino acids.

This clonotype has a count of ten or more. J is TRBJ1-1 and V is TRBV12-3 or TRBV12-4, with unresolved D. Trimming left V 1 base short and J 5 bases short, with 8 bases between. The CDR3 is 13 residues long. In nucleotides, the CDR3 is TGTGCCAGCAGTTTAGGAAGAGGGACTGAAGCTTTCTTT. Its translation: CASSLGRGTEAFF.

This clonotype was observed many times. The CDR3 loop is CASQEVGVVYNEQFF. CDR3 sequence (DNA): TGTGCCAGCCAAGAAGTGGGAGTAGTCTACAATGAGCAGTTCTTC. The chain has TRBV27 and TRBJ2-1; TRBD2 might be the D (5 bases). V lost 8 bases, J lost 3 bases, and 17 bases lay in between. This CDR3 comprises 15 residues. CDR1 MNHEY and CDR2 SMNVEV come from the germline V gene (reference sequence).

In its sample, this clonotype was seen many times. This chain connects TRBV6-5 to TRBJ1-2; tentatively, D is TRBD1 (6 bases). CDR3 length: 14 residues. Trimming stripped 0 bases from V and 6 bases from J, with 11 bases between. Germline V gene sequence: CDR1 MNHEY, CDR2 SVGAGI. The CDR3 loop is CASSYSNRADGYTF. CDR3 nucleotides: TGTGCCAGCAGTTACTCGAACAGGGCGGATGGCTACACCTTC.

This clonotype was picked up a small number of times. The rearrangement links TRBV20-1 to TRBJ1-1; no firm D call. Trimming left V 0 bases short and J 0 bases short, with 17 bases between. The CDR3 covers 17 residues. Per germline, CDR1 DFQATT and CDR2 SNEGSKA (reference sequence). The CDR3 sequence is CSARERTRIFLNTEAFF. CDR3 nucleotides: TGCAGTGCTAGAGAGAGGACTCGCATCTTTTTGAACACTGAAGCTTTCTTT.

Comment on this clonotype: A much larger clone differs from this one at a single base, so this may be a read error. The rearrangement links TRBV10-2 to TRBJ2-2, with 10 bases matching TRBD2. Germline assignment: CDR1 WSHSY and CDR2 SAAADI. The V and J ends lost 4 bases and 1 base, in that order; junction bases with no gene match: 0. CDR3 length: 15 residues. The CDR3: CASSGTSGNTGELFF. The DNA of the CDR3 is TGCGCCAGCAGTGGGACTAGCGGGAACACCGGGGAGCTGTTTTTT.

This clonotype was seen ten or more times. This chain links TRBV18 with TRBJ2-6; TRBD1 matches at 7 bases. CDR1 is KGHSH, CDR2 LQKENI, per germline. The CDR3 totals 17 residues. V gave up 3 bases and J gave up 0 bases; unmatched junction bases: 5. CDR3 loop: CASSPRTGISGANVLTF. As DNA, the CDR3 is TGTGCCAGCTCACCCAGGACAGGAATCTCTGGGGCCAACGTCCTGACTTTC.

This clonotype showed up many times. The chain uses TRBV5-1 and TRBJ2-5; no reliable D call. Germline V gene sequence: CDR1 SGHRS, CDR2 YFSETQ. The CDR3 length is 12 residues. Trimming removed 5 bases at V and 2 bases at J, with 7 bases between. CDR3 sequence: CASRGSQETQYF. The CDR3 bases are TGCGCCAGCAGAGGCAGTCAAGAGACCCAGTACTTC.

Ten or more counts support this clonotype. The rearrangement joins TRBV28 to TRBJ2-7; D unresolved. CDR3 length: 16 residues. The V and J ends lost 1 base and 3 bases respectively, with 16 bases between them. The V gene's germline CDR1 is MDHEN and CDR2 SYDVKM. CDR3 residues: CASSLFPVGQVYEQYF. CDR3 bases: TGTGCCAGCAGTTTATTTCCGGTCGGTCAGGTCTACGAGCAGTACTTC.